This T cell receptor (beta chain) is from a study of identical twins. Findings of the study overall: Abundant cord blood beta clonotypes carried fewer insertions; memory repertoires showed none.

This clonotype was observed a few times. Its antigen is undetermined. TCRdb called the 5' RACE reads again in MiXCR, with one record for every CDR3 protein. The data show about 660,000 distinct CDR3 sequences, around 8.3% seen once. V shed 0 bases and J 6 bases; nucleotides not matched to a gene: 6. Germline V gives CDR1 SGDLS, CDR2 YYNGEE. The length of the CDR3 is 15 residues. These same records also appear under a second study, on yellow fever vaccine responses in identical twins. That study adds: Twins' T cell vaccine responses reportedly looked partly convergent, partly personalized.

V gene TRBV9 combines with J gene TRBJ1-1; 9 bases are shared with TRBD1. This TCR derives from a woman younger than 35 in good health. Sequencing was carried out using PBMCs. In DNA, the CDR3 is TGTGCCAGCAGCGTAGCAGGGACAGGGAGCCCTGAAGCTTTCTTT. Protein product: CASSVAGTGSPEAFF.